This TCR beta chain was captured in a study of T cells in Graves' hyperthyroidism and ophthalmopathy. Researchers amplified the TCR beta CDR3 regions from RNA transcripts. The study used the HTBI primer set for a first-round RT-PCR of the TCR CDR3. TCRdb passed the multiplex PCR reads through MiXCR, listing each CDR3 protein once. The table records hundreds of thousands of distinct CDR3 sequences, 14% to 15% of them present only once. The germline V and J ends were trimmed by 5 bases and 1 base, with 12 bases remaining between them. From germline, CDR1 is SEHNR and CDR2 FQNEAQ (reference sequence). The CDR3 consists of 14 residues. In this sample, this clonotype turned up many times. In making diagnoses, clinical symptoms, serum thyroxine and TRAb, thyroid ultrasound and orbital computed tomography were all used.

The source is a woman between 40 and 55 years old with Graves' ophthalmopathy. Sequenced: blood. The chain links TRBV7-9 to TRBJ2-7; a weak D match, TRBD2 (6 bases). CDR3 coding DNA: TGTGCCAGCAGCGCCCGACTAGGTTCCTACGAGCAGTACTTC. This encodes CASSARLGSYEQYF. Full variable domain (rest looked up from reference TRBV7-9 and TRBJ2-7): DTGVSQNPRHKITKRGQNVTFRCDPISEHNRLYWYRQTLGQGPEFLTYFQNEAQLEKSRLLSDRFSAERPKGSFSTLEIQRTEQGDSAMYLCASSARLGSYEQYFGPGTRLTVT.